This T cell receptor (beta chain) was identified during a study of EBV T-cell therapy then PD-1 blockade in nasopharyngeal carcinoma (dated by TCRdb to the early 2020s). Read against the paper, the sample's time point label means: 266 days after commencement of treatment, after nivolumab therapy. The sample's treatment or condition label, in plain terms: AdE1-LMPpoly-expanded autologous EBV-specific T-cell therapy followed by anti-PD-1 nivolumab. The Qiagen DNeasy Kit was used to extract genomic DNA from the sorted cells. TCR beta chain deep sequencing was performed on the immunoSEQ platform. Turning to the authors' computational methods: Repertoire data analysis was performed with the immunoSEQ Analyzer software. Sourced from immuneACCESS, this table was stored by TCRdb with only in-frame sequences that have V and J called. A share of the clones is absent; for the studies checked, an unresolved V gene accounts for under half, and the remainder has no known explanation. V, J and clone size are those of that table, while D and trimming were read from the DNA. Recorded for this sample are tens of thousands of clones; about 81% of them occurred a single time. Approximately 34% of the sample rests with the top ten.

As for this clone: Its antigen remains unidentified. The input lacks base qualities; no much larger clone sits a single base away.

The germline V gene (reference sequence) gives CDR1 as MNHEY and CDR2 as SMNVEV. The CDR3, from cysteine to phenylalanine, totals 13 residues. Only the CDR3 DNA is retained, 39 bases long and in frame from the first base. Between the V and J ends, shortened by 8 bases and 2 bases respectively, the junction contains 9 bases. This receptor chain uses TRBV27 and TRBJ1-4, and possibly TRBD1, on 5 matching bases. The source material was CD8+ T cells from blood, sampled at roughly day 250 from a patient whose treatment included autologous EBV-specific T cells and nivolumab. This sequence originates from a man aged 35-49 years with nasopharyngeal carcinoma. Read as DNA, the sequence is TGTGCCAGCCTGGGGGGGACTAATGAAAAACTGTTTTTT. This is translated as CASLGGTNEKLFF.